This T cell receptor beta chain was recovered during a study of vaccination effects on CD4 cells after COVID-19. Study results and limitations: Healthy vaccinees showed cross-reactivity with common cold coronaviruses in only 1 of 255 vaccine-induced clones.

The CDR3 loop spans 14 amino acids. V lost 9 bases, J lost 0 bases, and 11 bases lay in between. In germline, CDR1 is SNHLY, CDR2 FYNNEI. Details on this clone: What it binds is unknown.

Produced via immunoSEQ multiplex PCR; TCRdb's table is partial and in-frame only. The table has over 25,000 clones, roughly four fifths seen once. With the ViraFEST assay, the study expanded antigen-specific CD4+ T cells using viral peptide pools, then sequenced them. Isolation of CD4+ T cells took place after around 10 days of culture. Each participant received a vaccine that was either BNT162b2 or mRNA-1273, given as two doses. Negative nucleocapsid antibody tests before and after vaccination confirmed no previous SARS-CoV-2 infection. On day 3 and again on day 7, half the medium was replaced with IL-2 medium.

The starting material was CD4+ T cells from PBMCs cultured with HCoV-229E spike peptides, obtained after COVID-19 vaccination. This TCR derives from a human donor who received a COVID-19 vaccine. The chain recombines TRBV2 with TRBJ2-2; D gene ambiguous. This chain's CDR3 is CARTRITNTGELFF. DNA of the CDR3: TGTGCCAGGACCAGGATAACGAACACCGGGGAGCTGTTTTTT.